The present T cell receptor beta chain was sequenced within a study of TIL therapy for anti-PD-1-resistant metastatic lung cancer. Overall study: Tumors carried a median about 1.6 non-synonymous mutations per megabase.

General study findings and limits: Many TIL product clones were absent from baseline tumor, suggesting clonal contraction. Compared with baseline intratumoral T cells, expanded TIL cultures were more clonal and less diverse (about 6% vs 30%).

Comments on this clone: Its cognate antigen is unknown.

Sample time point: pre-treatment sample, taken before nivolumab and TIL therapy. Most excised metastases sampled were pleural nodules or supraclavicular lymph nodes. Patients then received nivolumab; progressors got lymphodepletion, TIL and IL-2. This CDR3 has 13 amino acids. V was pared by 3 bases and J by 3 bases, with 3 bases of the junction left unmatched. Germline V gene data show CDR1 as GTSNPN and CDR2 as SVGIG (reference sequence). This was the immunoSEQ v3 assay. Profiling relied on immunoSEQ multiplex PCR, and the TCRdb table lists in-frame clones only, not all of them. Altogether 50,000 to 60,000 clones are present, 70% to 85% being singletons, with the ten largest covering 4.5% to 7%.

Sequences were derived from tumor tissue, sampled at baseline. The TCR comes from a person aged 25 to 79 with non-small cell lung cancer. J is TRBJ1-1 and V is TRBV30; the match to TRBD1 covers 8 bases. Here the CDR3 DNA reads TGTGCCTGGAGGGAGACAGGGGACACTGAAGCTTTCTTT. Residues: CAWRETGDTEAFF.